The 25 T cell receptor beta chains in this list originate from one sample, sequenced in a study of cytomegalovirus exposure and HLA in healthy donors. Amplification used 60 Vbeta primers and 13 Jbeta primers. TCRdb's table, derived via immunoSEQ multiplex PCR, lists solely in-frame clones and lacks some. The table shows about 89,000 clones, with 85% occurring only once. The sequenced sample was PBMCs. These receptors were collected from a man in his forties in good health and CMV-seropositive.

The chain recombines TRBV10-1 with TRBJ2-1, with 7 bases aligning to TRBD2. V lost 6 bases, J lost 2 bases, and 4 bases stayed unmatched. CDR1 WNHNN and CDR2 SYGVQD come from the germline V gene (reference sequence). The CDR3 is 14 residues long. CDR3 DNA sequence: TGCGCCAGCAGCGCTGGGACTACCTACAATGAGCAGTTCTTC. Protein: CASSAGTTYNEQFF.

The rearrangement uses TRBV29-1 and TRBJ2-7, with 8 bases that match TRBD1. Unmatched junction bases numbered 7, after V lost 6 bases and J lost 0 bases. The germline gives CDR1 SQVTM, CDR2 ANQGSEA. This CDR3 spans 14 amino acids. CDR3 in amino acids: CSVRPGQASYEQYF. CDR3 nucleotides: TGCAGCGTGCGCCCGGGACAGGCCTCCTACGAGCAGTACTTC.

This rearrangement joins TRBV11-2 to TRBJ2-1; 11 nucleotides line up with TRBD2. The CDR3 is 16 amino acids. Germline V gene data show CDR1 as SGHAT and CDR2 as FQNNGV. V lost 5 bases and J lost 2; bases outside the gene matches: 5. As DNA, the CDR3 is TGTGCCAGCAGCCGTAGCGGGGGGGAACCCTACAATGAGCAGTTCTTC. This codes for CASSRSGGEPYNEQFF.

This chain connects TRBV6-5 to TRBJ2-2; D remains unclear. CDR3 length equals 12 residues. CDR1 is MNHEY and CDR2 is SVGAGI in the germline V gene. V was pared by 6 bases and J by 4 bases, with 6 bases between. CDR3 DNA sequence: TGTGCCAGCAGCACTACCACCGGGGAGCTGTTTTTT. It specifies CASSTTTGELFF.

The chain joins TRBV19 to TRBJ1-1; 9 bases are shared with TRBD1. From germline, CDR1 is LNHDA and CDR2 SQIVND (reference sequence). This CDR3 contains 19 residues. V gave up 7 bases and J gave up 9 bases; unmatched junction bases: 27. CDR3 DNA: TGTGCCAGTATTTCCGGGTCCCTGTGGGGACAGGGACGGGGTGTGCAAGCTTTCTTT. It yields the protein CASISGSLWGQGRGVQAFF.

This chain connects TRBV4-2 to TRBJ1-6; D is undetermined. Germline values: CDR1 LGHNA, CDR2 YNFKEQ. The CDR3 contains 17 residues. V lost 0 bases and J 0 bases, leaving 9 bases between the germline ends. DNA for the CDR3: TGTGCCAGCAGCCAAGACCCCTTTAGCTCCTATAATTCACCCCTCCACTTT. It is translated as CASSQDPFSSYNSPLHF.

This chain joins TRBV11-3 and TRBJ2-3; D remains unclear. The CDR3 consists of 13 residues. V was cut by 1 base and J by 6 bases, with 8 bases left in between. Per the germline V gene, CDR1 is SGHNT and CDR2 is YENEEA. The CDR3 DNA is TGTGCCAGCAGCTTAGGCGAGGCGGATACGCAGTATTTT. Amino acids: CASSLGEADTQYF.

This clone was observed once. The rearrangement links TRBV29-1 to TRBJ2-3; TRBD2 aligns across 9 bases. This CDR3 region has 14 residues. Germline CDR1 and CDR2: SQVTM and ANQGSEA. The V and J ends lost 6 bases and 0 bases, in that order; junction bases with no gene match: 4. CDR3 in amino acids: CSVIAGVSTDTQYF. CDR3 DNA: TGCAGCGTAATAGCGGGGGTGAGCACAGATACGCAGTATTTT.

V and J are TRBV9 and TRBJ1-2; 7 bases match TRBD1. The germline gives CDR1 SGDLS, CDR2 YYNGEE. V lost 3 bases and J lost 5; bases outside the gene matches: 4. This CDR3 has 13 residues. This CDR3 is CASSGTGLYGYTF. CDR3 coding DNA: TGTGCCAGCAGCGGGACAGGCCTTTATGGCTACACCTTC.

The V and J genes are TRBV5-4 and TRBJ2-5, with D possibly TRBD2 on 6 matching bases. Germline CDR1 and CDR2: SGHNT and YYREEE (reference sequence). The V and J ends lost 3 bases and 2 bases respectively, with 14 bases between them. The CDR3 has 15 residues. CDR3 coding DNA: TGTGCCAGCAGCTCCCCGGGGACTCCGCAAGAGACCCAGTACTTC. Translating it yields CASSSPGTPQETQYF.

The chain recombines TRBV4-2 with TRBJ2-6; tentatively, D is TRBD1 (5 bases). V lost 0 bases and J 2 bases, leaving 17 bases between the germline ends. The CDR3 sequence is 19 residues long. Germline V gene lookup returns CDR1 LGHNA and CDR2 YNFKEQ. The CDR3 region has the DNA TGTGCCAGCAGCCAAGATCTGGCAGGGATCTTTCCTGGGGCCAACGTCCTGACTTTC. Translating it yields CASSQDLAGIFPGANVLTF.

This sequence joins TRBV30 and TRBJ2-1; TRBD2 might be the D (8 bases). The CDR3 loop spans 17 amino acids. V lost 0 bases and J lost 3, with 18 bases in between. Germline CDR1 and CDR2: GTSNPN and SVGIG (reference sequence). CDR3 residues: CAWSVMIGRGHYNEQFF. The CDR3 DNA reads as TGTGCCTGGAGTGTAATGATCGGGAGGGGGCACTACAATGAGCAGTTCTTC.

V usage is TRBV7-6 and J usage is TRBJ2-3; 8 nucleotides line up with TRBD2. Germline CDR1 is SGHVS and CDR2 is FNYEAQ. J was trimmed by 3 bases and V by 7 bases; bases with no gene match: 12. CDR3 length: 16 amino acids. CDR3 sequence (DNA): TGTGCCAGCACTCAAGCCCGGGGGGGCAGAACAGATACGCAGTATTTT. This sequence encodes CASTQARGGRTDTQYF.

This clone was seen only a few times. The chain couples TRBV27 to TRBJ1-6; a possible D gene is TRBD1 (5 bases). Germline CDR1 reads MNHEY; CDR2 reads SMNVEV (reference sequence). V lost 6 bases to trimming and J lost 10 bases, with 10 bases between them. The length of the CDR3 is 12 residues. The CDR3 reads CASRTQGSPLHF. The CDR3 coding sequence is TGTGCCAGCAGAACTCAGGGCTCACCCCTCCACTTT.

V is TRBV11-2 and J is TRBJ2-3; D call uncertain. Trimming took off 5 bases at V and 4 bases at J, with 13 bases between the two ends. This CDR3 spans 14 amino acids. From germline, CDR1 is SGHAT and CDR2 FQNNGV. CDR3 DNA: TGTGCCAGCAGCCTGCCGGGTTCTTCAGATACGCAGTATTTT. Translated: CASSLPGSSDTQYF.

The chain recombines TRBV5-1 with TRBJ2-5, with 12 bases matching TRBD1. Looked up from germline, CDR1 is SGHRS and CDR2 is YFSETQ. The junction had 10 bases not matched to a gene; V was cut back by 3 bases and J by 4 bases. The CDR3 runs 17 residues. CDR3 sequence (DNA): TGCGCCAGCAGCTATATACCGGGACAGGGGGCAAGAGAGACCCAGTACTTC. It specifies CASSYIPGQGARETQYF.

The J gene is TRBJ2-1, the V gene TRBV12-5; 10 nucleotides match TRBD2. Germline V gene lookup returns CDR1 LGHNT and CDR2 FRNRAP. The V segment lost 9 bases and the J segment 7 bases; nucleotides outside the gene matches: 9. The CDR3 has 14 residues. The CDR3 protein is CASHLAGGGNEQFF. The CDR3 DNA reads TGTGCTAGCCACTTAGCGGGGGGTGGGAATGAGCAGTTCTTC.

This clone was observed a few times. The gene calls are TRBV5-6 and TRBJ2-1; unclear D gene. The CDR3 has 13 amino acids. CDR1 is SGHDT and CDR2 is YYEEEE in the germline V gene. The V end was cut by 2 bases, the J end by 5 bases, with 8 bases between. The DNA of the CDR3 is TGTGCCAGCAGCTTTAACAAGAACAATGAGCAGTTCTTC. Translated: CASSFNKNNEQFF. Based on the CDR3 plus reference TRBV5-6 and TRBJ2-1, the full variable domain is DAGVTQSPTHLIKTRGQQVTLRCSPKSGHDTVSWYQQALGQGPQFIFQYYEEEERQRGNFPDRFSGHQFPNYSSELNVNALLLGDSALYLCASSFNKNNEQFFGPGTRLTVL.

To note about this clone: This same CDR3 is encoded by further DNA sequences in the sample. The chain carries TRBV18 and TRBJ1-2; no reliable D call. The V gene lost 0 bases and the J gene lost 3 bases, with 8 bases spanning the gap. The V gene's germline CDR1 is KGHSH and CDR2 LQKENI. The CDR3 consists of 14 residues. The CDR3 region is CASSPPSGYYGYTF. Written as DNA, the CDR3 is TGTGCCAGCTCACCACCGTCGGGATACTATGGCTACACCTTC.

This clone was observed a single time. Other DNA sequences of this sample code for an identical CDR3. This chain links TRBV19 with TRBJ1-2; 8 bases match TRBD1. Looked up from germline, CDR1 is LNHDA and CDR2 is SQIVND (reference sequence). CDR3 length equals 15 residues. Germline trimming cut 3 bases from V and 0 bases from J; bases unmatched to any gene: 3. The CDR3 bases are TGTGCCAGTAGTATCAAGACAGGGGCTAACTATGGCTACACCTTC. Translating it yields CASSIKTGANYGYTF.

The count of this clone is one. The V call is TRBV6-5, the J call TRBJ2-7, with D perhaps matching TRBD2 (6 bases). V dropped 5 bases and J dropped 2 bases, with 13 bases sitting between them. CDR1 and CDR2 from the germline V gene are MNHEY and SVGAGI. The CDR3 contains 14 residues. The CDR3 nucleotides are TGTGCCAGCAGTCCTACTAGCCAGACCTACGAGCAGTACTTC. Its translation is CASSPTSQTYEQYF.

CDR3 nucleotide sequence: TGTGCCAGCAGCAACGGGGTTAGCGGGAGTACGATAACACTGTACGAGCAGTACTTC. It codes for CASSNGVSGSTITLYEQYF. The rearrangement links TRBV5-8 to TRBJ2-7; 9 bases fit TRBD2. Trimming removed 4 bases from V and 4 bases from J; junction bases left unmatched: 21. There are 19 residues in the CDR3. Germline V gene lookup returns CDR1 SGHTS and CDR2 YDEGEE.

This rearrangement joins TRBV19 to TRBJ1-5, with D possibly being TRBD1 (5 bases). Between the trimmed V and J ends, which lost 3 bases and 2 bases, there was a span of 11 bases. Germline V gene lookup returns CDR1 LNHDA and CDR2 SQIVND (reference sequence). This CDR3 has 15 amino acids. CDR3 in DNA: TGTGCCAGTAGTATCAAGGGGTCGGGCAATCAGCCCCAGCATTTT. It translates to CASSIKGSGNQPQHF.

The chain is built from TRBV6-1 and TRBJ2-6; the match to TRBD1 covers 11 bases. V shed 11 bases, J shed 4 bases, and the junction held 4 bases outside the gene matches. Germline values: CDR1 MNHNS, CDR2 SASEGT. The CDR3 is made up of 14 amino acids. In DNA form, the CDR3 reads TGTGCCGGACAGGGGGCTGCCGGGGCCAACGTCCTGACTTTC. Protein: CAGQGAAGANVLTF.

The J gene is TRBJ2-2, the V gene TRBV10-3; D is undetermined. The length of the CDR3 is 13 residues. Trimming removed 6 bases from V and 1 base from J, with 6 bases in between. Germline assignment: CDR1 ENHRY and CDR2 SYGVKD. CDR3 in amino acids: CAIRGGNTGELFF. CDR3 nucleotide sequence: TGTGCCATCAGAGGCGGGAACACCGGGGAGCTGTTTTTT.